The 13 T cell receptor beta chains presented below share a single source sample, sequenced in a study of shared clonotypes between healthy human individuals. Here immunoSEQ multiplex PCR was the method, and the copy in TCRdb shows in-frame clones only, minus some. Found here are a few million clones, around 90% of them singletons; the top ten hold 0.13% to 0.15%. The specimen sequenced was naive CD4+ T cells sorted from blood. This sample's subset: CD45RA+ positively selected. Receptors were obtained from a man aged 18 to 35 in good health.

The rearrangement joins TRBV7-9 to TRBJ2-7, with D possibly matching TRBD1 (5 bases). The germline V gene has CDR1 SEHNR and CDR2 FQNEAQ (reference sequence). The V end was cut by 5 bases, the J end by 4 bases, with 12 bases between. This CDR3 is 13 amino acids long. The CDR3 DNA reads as TGTGCCAGCAGCCGCGCAAACAGGTACGAGCAGTACTTC. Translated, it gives CASSRANRYEQYF.

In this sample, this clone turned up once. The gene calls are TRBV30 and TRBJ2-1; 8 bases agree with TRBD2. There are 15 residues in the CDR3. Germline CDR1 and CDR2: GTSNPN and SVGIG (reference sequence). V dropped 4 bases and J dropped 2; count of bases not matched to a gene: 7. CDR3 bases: TGTGCCTGGAACCTGAATAGCGGGACCTACAATGAGCAGTTCTTC. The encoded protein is CAWNLNSGTYNEQFF.

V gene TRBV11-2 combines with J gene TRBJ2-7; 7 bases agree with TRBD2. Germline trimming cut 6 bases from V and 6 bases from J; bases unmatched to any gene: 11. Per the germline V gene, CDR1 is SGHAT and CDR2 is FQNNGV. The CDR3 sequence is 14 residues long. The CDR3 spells CASRGGVLGFEQYF. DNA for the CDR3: TGTGCCAGCAGGGGAGGGGTCCTAGGGTTCGAGCAGTACTTC. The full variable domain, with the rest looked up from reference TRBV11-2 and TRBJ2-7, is EAGVAQSPRYKIIEKRQSVAFWCNPISGHATLYWYQQILGQGPKLLIQFQNNGVVDDSQLPKDRFSAERLKGVDSTLKIQPAKLEDSAVYLCASRGGVLGFEQYFGPGTRLTVT.

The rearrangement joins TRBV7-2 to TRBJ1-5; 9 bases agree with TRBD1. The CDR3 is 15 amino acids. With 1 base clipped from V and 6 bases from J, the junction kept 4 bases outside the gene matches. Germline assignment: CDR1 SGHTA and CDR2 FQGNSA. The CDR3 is CASSLVRDRAQPQHF. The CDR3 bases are TGTGCCAGCAGCTTAGTCCGGGACAGGGCTCAGCCCCAGCATTTT.

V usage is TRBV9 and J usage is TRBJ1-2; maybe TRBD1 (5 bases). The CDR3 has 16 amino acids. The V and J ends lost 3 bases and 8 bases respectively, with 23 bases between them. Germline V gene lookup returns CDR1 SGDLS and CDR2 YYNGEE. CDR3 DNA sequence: TGTGCCAGCAGCGCCGGGGAGGGACGGCCTGGGGACGGCTACACCTTC. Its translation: CASSAGEGRPGDGYTF.

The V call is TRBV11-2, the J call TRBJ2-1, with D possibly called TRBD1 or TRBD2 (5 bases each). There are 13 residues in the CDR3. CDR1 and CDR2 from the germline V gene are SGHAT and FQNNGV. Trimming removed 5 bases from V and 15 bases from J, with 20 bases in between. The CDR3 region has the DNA TGTGCCAGCAGCCACGAAACCGGGACGATTATGTTCTTC. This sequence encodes CASSHETGTIMFF. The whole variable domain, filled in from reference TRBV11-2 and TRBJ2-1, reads EAGVAQSPRYKIIEKRQSVAFWCNPISGHATLYWYQQILGQGPKLLIQFQNNGVVDDSQLPKDRFSAERLKGVDSTLKIQPAKLEDSAVYLCASSHETGTIMFFGPGTRLTVL.

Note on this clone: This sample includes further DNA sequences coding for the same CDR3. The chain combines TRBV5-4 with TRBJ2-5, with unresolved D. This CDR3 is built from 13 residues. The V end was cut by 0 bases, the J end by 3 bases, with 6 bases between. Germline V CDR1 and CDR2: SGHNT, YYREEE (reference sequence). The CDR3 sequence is CASSLGRKETQYF. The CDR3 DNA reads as TGTGCCAGCAGCTTGGGACGGAAAGAGACCCAGTACTTC.

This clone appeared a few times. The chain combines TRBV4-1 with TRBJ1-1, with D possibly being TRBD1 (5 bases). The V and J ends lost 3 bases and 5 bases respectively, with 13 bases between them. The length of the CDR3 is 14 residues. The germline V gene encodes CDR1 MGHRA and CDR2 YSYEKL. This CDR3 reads CASSHPWGETEAFF. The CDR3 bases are TGCGCCAGCAGCCACCCTTGGGGGGAGACTGAAGCTTTCTTT.

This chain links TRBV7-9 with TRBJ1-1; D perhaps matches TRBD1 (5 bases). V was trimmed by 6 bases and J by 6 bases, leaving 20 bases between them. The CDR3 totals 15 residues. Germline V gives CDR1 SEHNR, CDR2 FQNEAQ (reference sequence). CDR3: CASSYAEWRGSEAFF. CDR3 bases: TGTGCCAGCAGTTATGCAGAGTGGAGGGGATCTGAAGCTTTCTTT.

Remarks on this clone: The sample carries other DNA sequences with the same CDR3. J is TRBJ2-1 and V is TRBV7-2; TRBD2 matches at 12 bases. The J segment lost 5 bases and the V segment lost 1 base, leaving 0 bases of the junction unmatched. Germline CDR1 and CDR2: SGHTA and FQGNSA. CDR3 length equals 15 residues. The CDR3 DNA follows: TGTGCCAGCAGCTTAGGACTAGCGGGGGACAATGAGCAGTTCTTC. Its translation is CASSLGLAGDNEQFF.

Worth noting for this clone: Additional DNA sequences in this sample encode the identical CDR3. CDR3 coding DNA: TGTGCCAGCAGTTACCGGGGCTCTGGGGCCAACGTCCTGACTTTC. The encoded protein is CASSYRGSGANVLTF. The chain uses TRBV6-6 and TRBJ2-6; D may be TRBD2 (5 bases). Trimming took off 2 bases at V and 0 bases at J, with 5 bases between the two ends. The CDR3 totals 15 residues. From germline, CDR1 is MNHNY and CDR2 SVGAGI (reference sequence).

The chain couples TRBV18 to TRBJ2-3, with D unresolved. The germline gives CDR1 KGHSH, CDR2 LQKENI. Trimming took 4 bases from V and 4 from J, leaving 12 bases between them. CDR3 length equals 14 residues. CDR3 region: CASSLNPPPDTQYF. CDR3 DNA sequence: TGTGCCAGCTCACTCAACCCCCCCCCAGATACGCAGTATTTT. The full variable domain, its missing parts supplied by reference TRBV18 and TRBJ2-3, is NAGVMQNPRHLVRRRGQEARLRCSPMKGHSHVYWYRQLPEEGLKFMVYLQKENIIDESGMPKERFSAEFPKEGPSILRIQQVVRGDSAAYFCASSLNPPPDTQYFGPGTRLTVL.

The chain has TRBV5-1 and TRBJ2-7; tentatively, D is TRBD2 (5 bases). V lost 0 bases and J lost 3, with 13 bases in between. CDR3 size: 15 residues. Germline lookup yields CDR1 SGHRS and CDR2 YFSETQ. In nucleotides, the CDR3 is TGCGCCAGCAGCTTGGCCGGGGAACGTTTCTACGAGCAGTACTTC. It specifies CASSLAGERFYEQYF.